The 10 T cell receptor beta chains presented below share a single source sample, sequenced in a study of monozygotic twins with inflammatory bowel disease. For each CDR3 protein, TCRdb gives one entry from its re-call of the 5' RACE reads, without DNA. This sample contains some 150,000 distinct CDR3 sequences. Sequencing input: blood. The receptor set was obtained from a human donor with ulcerative colitis or Crohn's disease, or a healthy co-twin of an affected twin (not recorded which).

This CDR3 is CASSQGLRNEQFF. V is TRBV4-3 and J is TRBJ2-1. Germline V gene lookup returns CDR1 LGHNA and CDR2 YSLEER. The length of the CDR3 is 13 residues.

The rearrangement links TRBV10-3 to TRBJ1-5; TCRdb's D call, TRBD1, is unchecked because there is no DNA. Germline CDR1 and CDR2: ENHRY and SYGVKD. The CDR3 is made up of 14 amino acids. This CDR3 is CAISSQGALEPQHF.

The gene calls are TRBV4-3 and TRBJ2-1; the TCRdb call, TRBD2, lacks DNA for checking. CDR1 is LGHNA and CDR2 is YSLEER in the germline V gene. The CDR3 consists of 15 residues. The CDR3 is CASSLRDFHYNEQFF.

The chain uses TRBV20-1 and TRBJ2-7; TCRdb names TRBD1, which stays unverified in the absence of DNA. Per germline, CDR1 DFQATT and CDR2 SNEGSKA (reference sequence). CDR3 size: 14 residues. The CDR3 sequence is CSAQRQGSSYEQYF.

This CDR3 reads CASSDRGLPNSPLHF. The chain carries TRBV2 and TRBJ1-6; TCRdb's D call of TRBD1 is untestable without DNA. Germline V gives CDR1 SNHLY, CDR2 FYNNEI. The CDR3 consists of 15 residues.

This rearrangement joins TRBV4-1 to TRBJ1-2. Germline V lookup: CDR1 MGHRA, CDR2 YSYEKL. This CDR3 is 11 amino acids long. The CDR3 region is CASGQATGYTF.

The chain joins TRBV24-1 to TRBJ2-1; lacking DNA, the TRBD2 call made by TCRdb goes unchecked. The CDR3 extends over 16 amino acids. Looked up from germline, CDR1 is KGHDR and CDR2 is SFDVKD. CDR3 amino acids: CATSESSGRDYNEQFF.

CDR3 region: CSARGTSGKKNNEQFF. The chain employs TRBV20-1 and TRBJ2-1; the TCRdb call, TRBD2, lacks DNA for checking. The germline V gene has CDR1 DFQATT and CDR2 SNEGSKA (reference sequence). This CDR3 region has 16 residues.

The chain links TRBV5-4 to TRBJ1-3. The CDR3 length is 16 residues. CDR1 is SGHNT, CDR2 YYREEE, per germline (reference sequence). Here the CDR3 reads CASSLASQRSGNTIYF.

The chain uses TRBV24-1 and TRBJ2-4; TCRdb picks TRBD1, but there is no DNA to check that call. CDR3 length equals 14 residues. Germline assignment: CDR1 KGHDR and CDR2 SFDVKD. CDR3 region: CATSDLGGGDIQYF.